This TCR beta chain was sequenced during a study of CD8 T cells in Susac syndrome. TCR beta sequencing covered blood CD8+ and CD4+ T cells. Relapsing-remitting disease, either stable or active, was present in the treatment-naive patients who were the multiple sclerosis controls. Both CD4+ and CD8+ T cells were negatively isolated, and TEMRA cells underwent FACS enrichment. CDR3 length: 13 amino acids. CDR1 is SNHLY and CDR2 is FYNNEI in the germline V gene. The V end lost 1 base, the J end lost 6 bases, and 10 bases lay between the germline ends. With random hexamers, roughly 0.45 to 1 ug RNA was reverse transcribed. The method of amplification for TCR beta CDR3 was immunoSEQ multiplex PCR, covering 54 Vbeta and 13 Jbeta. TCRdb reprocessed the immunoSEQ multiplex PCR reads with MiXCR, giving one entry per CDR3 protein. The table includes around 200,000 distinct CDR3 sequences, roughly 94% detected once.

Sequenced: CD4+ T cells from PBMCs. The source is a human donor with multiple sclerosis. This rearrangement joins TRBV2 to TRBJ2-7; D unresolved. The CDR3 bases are TGTGCCAGCAGTGAAGAATCCCCAAGCGAGCAGTACGTC. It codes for CASSEESPSEQYV.